This paragraph reports one TCR beta chain. This record comes from a study of blood T cell repertoires in COVID-19. The table came from immunoSEQ multiplex PCR; TCRdb's copy has only in-frame clones and leaves some out. The sample has fewer than 200,000 clones, about 86% seen once; the top ten hold about 3.6%. Clinical histories supplied by participants themselves formed the basis of cohort assignment. This sequence was found in a woman between 45 and 60 years old in a cohort exposed to, infected with or recovered from COVID-19 (not recorded which). The sequencing input was PBMCs or T cells enriched from blood (not recorded which).

The CDR3 reads CASTNSILYGYTF. For the CDR3, the DNA is TGTGCCAGCACCAACTCGATCCTCTATGGCTACACCTTC. The rearrangement joins TRBV6-5 to TRBJ1-2; no reliable D call. The CDR3 runs to 13 residues. Trimming removed 7 bases from V and 4 bases from J, with 13 bases in between. Germline CDR1 reads MNHEY; CDR2 reads SVGAGI.